This T cell receptor (beta chain) is from a study of post-analysis software for immune sequencing data. Study-wide findings and caveats: Pronounced co-clustering by F measure was evident among identically batched samples. A significant reduction in normalized Chao1 diversity was observed in multiple sclerosis patients versus controls. Patients showed TRBV5-6, TRBV5-1 and TRBV20-1 among five TRBV segments more frequent than in controls.

Looked up from germline, CDR1 is LNHDA and CDR2 is SQIVND (reference sequence). The CDR3 loop spans 16 amino acids. Trimming cost V 8 bases and J 6 bases, with 24 bases left between them. The table lists this clonotype with many counts. Antigen specificity is unknown. Libraries were made from TCR beta cDNA, and they carried unique molecular identifiers. Once about 0.9 to 11 million T cells were used, a few hundred thousand cDNA molecules resulted. TCRdb itself ran the PCR reads through MiXCR, one entry per CDR3 protein. The data contain hundreds of thousands of distinct CDR3 sequences, 30% to 45% of them seen just once; the ten biggest clones take up around 4.7%.

Sequenced material: blood. The chain uses TRBV19 and TRBJ2-3; D is undetermined. The clonotype comes from a girl aged 10-17 years with multiple sclerosis. The CDR3: CASCDPLGRKRDTQYF. The DNA of the CDR3 is TGTGCCAGTTGTGACCCACTTGGCAGAAAGAGGGATACGCAGTATTTT.